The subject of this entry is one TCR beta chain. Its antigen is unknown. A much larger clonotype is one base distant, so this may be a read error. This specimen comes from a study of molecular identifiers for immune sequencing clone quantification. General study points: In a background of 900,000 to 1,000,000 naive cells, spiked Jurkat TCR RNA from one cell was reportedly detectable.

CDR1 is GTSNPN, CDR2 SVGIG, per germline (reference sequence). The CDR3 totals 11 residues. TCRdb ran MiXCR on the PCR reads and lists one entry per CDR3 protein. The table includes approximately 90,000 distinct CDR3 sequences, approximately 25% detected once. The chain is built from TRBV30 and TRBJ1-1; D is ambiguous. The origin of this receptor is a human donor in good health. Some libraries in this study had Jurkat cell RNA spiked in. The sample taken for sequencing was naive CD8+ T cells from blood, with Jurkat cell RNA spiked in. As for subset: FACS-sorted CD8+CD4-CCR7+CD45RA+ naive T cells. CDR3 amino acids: CARSSTEEAFF. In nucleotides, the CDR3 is TGTGCCAGGAGTTCGACTGAAGAAGCTTTCTTT.